This T cell receptor beta chain was retrieved from a study of T-cell reconstitution after alpha-beta-depleted transplantation in children. Unique molecular identifiers featured in how the TCRbeta library was prepared. Each CDR3 protein is one row after TCRdb ran MiXCR on the PCR reads. Of around 370,000 distinct CDR3 sequences listed, 9% to 12% are singletons. The CDR3 runs 13 residues. CDR1 is MDHEN and CDR2 is SYDVKM in the germline V gene. The V and J ends lost 2 bases and 4 bases respectively, with 6 bases between them. The sequencing here drew on PBMCs from the stem cell graft donor, taken from the stem cell graft. The receptor was derived from a human donor who donated a stem cell graft to a child with acute lymphoblastic leukemia. This rearrangement joins TRBV28 to TRBJ1-3; TRBD1 is a possible D gene (5 bases). CDR3 DNA: TGTGCCAGCAGTTTACGACAGGGAAACACCATATATTTT. This gives the protein CASSLRQGNTIYF. Combining the CDR3 with reference TRBV28 and TRBJ1-3 gives the whole variable domain DVKVTQSSRYLVKRTGEKVFLECVQDMDHENMFWYRQDPGLGLRLIYFSYDVKMKEKGDIPEGYSVSREKKERFSLILESASTNQTSMYLCASSLRQGNTIYFGEGSWLTVV.